This TCR beta chain appears in the sequencing data of a study of blood T cell repertoires in COVID-19 (TCRdb year 2020). Regarding the complete study: The collaborator samples originated in the United States, Italy and Spain and spanned the acute and convalescent phases of COVID-19. The material from the prospective study consisted of cDNA or gDNA derived from T cells, B-cell-depleted T cells, or PBMCs. Deeply sampled blood TCRbeta repertoires from subjects exposed to, actively infected with, or recovered from COVID-19 were included in the dataset. A freely available public database, intended as a resource for researchers studying the immune response to SARS-CoV-2, is where the repertoires were released. Samples were obtained from the ongoing ImmuneRACE study (first 160 participants) and from 1,200 or so subjects provided by 6 global collaborators. A de-identified subject ID, COVID-19 status, age in years and sex were almost always included in the sample metadata. Where available, HLA class I and class II types were taken from metadata supplied by the sample provider and were not determined by assay-based typing.

The immunoSEQ Assay, a bias-controlled multiplex PCR, was used to amplify TCRbeta CDR3 regions from genomic DNA. The paper's data handling went like this. The number of nucleated cells in each sample was estimated by amplification of reference gene primers within the assay. To quantify the absolute abundance of each unique TCRbeta CDR3 rearrangement, sequence reads were collapsed and filtered. For each sample, productive Simpson clonality was calculated as the square root of Simpson's diversity index over productive rearrangements. TCRdb's version of the immuneACCESS table is confined to in-frame rearrangements and falls short of the full clone set. An unresolved V gene accounts for under half of the shortfall where checked; the remainder is of unknown origin. From that table come the V and J calls and clone size; the DNA was used to work out D and trimming. The sample table holds about 150,000 clones, of which approximately 80% were seen once. The ten most abundant clones make up about 8.9% of the sample.

The germline V gene encodes CDR1 MDHEN and CDR2 SYDVKM. The CDR3, cysteine through phenylalanine, is 16 amino acids long. Here the CDR3 DNA is all that survives: 48 bases in frame from base 1. Ends trimmed: V by 6 bases, J by 2 bases; bases unmatched to a gene: 6. Worth noting for this clone: Which antigen it targets is not known. Base qualities are not provided; no much larger clone lies one nucleotide away.

The full study reports these points: How much clinical and demographic metadata was included differed by source and by participant, and the metadata was provided uncurated.

The collaborating institutions used their own protocols to collect whole blood in K2EDTA tubes. Collaborator samples were shipped for TCRbeta analysis as frozen whole blood, isolated PBMCs, or DNA extracted from either sample type. This clonotype originated in a woman aged 45-65 years with acute or convalescent COVID-19. Rearrangement joined TRBV28 to TRBJ2-3, and 12 junctional nucleotides match TRBD2. What was sequenced was peripheral blood. The encoded CDR3 is CASSPGLAGFTDTQYF. The sequenced DNA is TGTGCCAGCAGCCCGGGACTAGCGGGCTTCACAGATACGCAGTATTTT.